The source of this T cell receptor beta chain is a study of neoadjuvant anti-PD-1 for oral cavity cancer. Study information: Most patients had three to four biweekly doses of 3 mg/kg nivolumab before resection.

This CDR3 is 17 amino acids long. Germline CDR1 reads SGHNT; CDR2 reads YENEEA. The V gene lost 5 bases and the J gene lost 10 bases, with 24 bases spanning the gap. Some clones are missing from TCRdb's copy, which holds only in-frame ones; the method was immunoSEQ multiplex PCR. The data show about 9,600 clones, about 70% seen once. Stated time point: after neoadjuvant nivolumab, at surgical resection. Blood cells were analyzed directly, without culture or expansion. This clone showed up just a few times. Specimen: PBMCs, collected after nivolumab (anti-PD-1) treatment. This clonotype was sampled from a person between 35 and 79 years old with oral cavity squamous cell carcinoma. The V gene is TRBV11-3, the J gene TRBJ1-6; D is unclear. CDR3 sequence: CASSLPPPKGRRSPLHF. CDR3 DNA: TGTGCCAGCAGCCTACCACCACCAAAAGGGAGGAGGTCACCCCTCCACTTT. Variable domain in full (rest from reference TRBV11-3 and TRBJ1-6): EAGVVQSPRYKIIEKKQPVAFWCNPISGHNTLYWYLQNLGQGPELLIRYENEEAVDDSQLPKDRFSAERLKGVDSTLKIQPAELGDSAVYLCASSLPPPKGRRSPLHFGNGTRLTVT.